This T cell receptor (beta chain) was captured by sequencing in a study of blood T cell repertoires in COVID-19. This clone showed up just a few times. With 7 bases clipped from V and 6 bases from J, the junction kept 5 bases outside the gene matches. The CDR3 runs to 13 residues. In germline, CDR1 is SNHLY, CDR2 FYNNEI. Sequencing used immunoSEQ multiplex PCR; TCRdb keeps in-frame clones, though not all of them. The sample has 50,000 to 75,000 clones, 80% to 95% seen once. This clonotype was obtained from an older man with active COVID-19. The sequencing sample was made of peripheral blood. The V and J genes are TRBV2 and TRBJ1-5, with 8 bases aligning to TRBD1. The CDR3 reads CASKLTGAQPQHF. As DNA, the CDR3 is TGTGCCAGCAAGTTGACAGGGGCTCAGCCCCAGCATTTT.